The clone carrying this T cell receptor beta chain is a singleton in its sample. The data originate from a study of blood T cell repertoires in COVID-19. Data came from immunoSEQ multiplex PCR; TCRdb stores just in-frame clones and leaves some out. Counted here are 90,000 to 150,000 clones, roughly four fifths occurring once; the ten biggest clones make up over 10%. CDR1 and CDR2 from the germline V gene are SGHRS and YFSETQ. Trimming left V 4 bases short and J 6 bases short, with 13 bases between. The CDR3 extends over 14 amino acids. Sequencing was carried out using peripheral blood. The TCR comes from a human donor in a cohort sampled during active COVID-19. The chain combines TRBV5-1 with TRBJ2-2; D is ambiguous. This CDR3 reads CASSEAVLAGELFF. The CDR3 DNA reads as TGCGCCAGCAGCGAAGCCGTCCTGGCCGGGGAGCTGTTTTTT.